The 14 T cell receptor beta chains in this list originate from one sample, sequenced in a study of blood T cell repertoires in COVID-19. TCRdb keeps only in-frame clones here, not all; method: immunoSEQ multiplex PCR. Of some 170,000 clones in the sample, roughly 89% were seen once. The sample taken for sequencing was peripheral blood. The receptors come from a woman aged 60-75 years who had recovered from COVID-19.

The chain carries TRBV27 and TRBJ2-1, with 9 bases matching TRBD1. The junction had 14 bases not matched to a gene; V was cut back by 7 bases and J by 7 bases. CDR1 is MNHEY and CDR2 is SMNVEV in the germline V gene (reference sequence). The CDR3 contains 16 residues. The CDR3 is CASTQTSGTGRNEQFF. CDR3 nucleotide sequence: TGTGCCAGCACCCAAACTTCCGGGACAGGGAGGAATGAGCAGTTCTTC.

This clone was counted once. The chain recombines TRBV6-8 with TRBJ2-1; 11 bases are shared with TRBD2. The CDR3 covers 17 residues. The germline V gene has CDR1 MNHGY and CDR2 SAAAGT. The junction had 7 bases not matched to a gene; V was cut back by 4 bases and J by 2 bases. CDR3 amino acids: CASSSGVSGGAYNEQFF. The CDR3, as DNA: TGTGCCAGCAGTTCCGGGGTTAGCGGGGGGGCCTACAATGAGCAGTTCTTC.

This chain joins TRBV12-5 and TRBJ1-1; D ambiguous. Germline loops: CDR1 LGHNT, CDR2 FRNRAP. The CDR3 covers 11 residues. Trimming removed 5 bases from V and 7 bases from J, with 8 bases in between. CDR3 in amino acids: CASGPSGEAFF. The DNA for the CDR3 is TGTGCTAGTGGTCCGTCGGGTGAAGCTTTCTTT.

The rearrangement links TRBV28 to TRBJ1-5; 8 positions match TRBD1. CDR1 and CDR2 from the germline V gene are MDHEN and SYDVKM. This CDR3 comprises 18 residues. V lost 5 bases and J lost 2; bases outside the gene matches: 14. The CDR3 protein is CASSLLQGTGSGNQPQHF. CDR3 in DNA: TGTGCCAGCAGTCTCTTGCAGGGGACAGGATCGGGCAATCAGCCCCAGCATTTT.

This rearrangement joins TRBV5-6 to TRBJ2-5; the D gene is possibly TRBD2 (6 bases). The CDR3 has 12 amino acids. Germline CDR1 is SGHDT and CDR2 is YYEEEE. The V gene lost 4 bases and the J gene lost 9 bases, with 13 bases spanning the gap. The CDR3, as DNA: TGTGCCAGCAGCCTACCTTCGGGGGCCCAGTACTTC. The encoded protein is CASSLPSGAQYF.

The rearrangement links TRBV27 to TRBJ2-5, with TRBD2 identical over 9 bases. V lost 4 bases, J lost 4 bases, and 16 bases stayed unmatched. The CDR3 is 18 amino acids. CDR1 is MNHEY and CDR2 is SMNVEV in the germline V gene (reference sequence). The CDR3 nucleotides are TGTGCCAGCAGTTCTGTTGGGGCGGGGCGGGGGGGCAGAGAGACCCAGTACTTC. Protein product: CASSSVGAGRGGRETQYF.

The CDR3 here is CAWSSLSYEQYF. CDR3 in DNA: TGTGCCTGGAGTTCACTCTCCTACGAGCAGTACTTC. V is TRBV30 and J is TRBJ2-7; the D is unclear. The CDR3 is made up of 12 amino acids. The V gene lost 2 bases and the J gene lost 0 bases, with 5 bases spanning the gap. The germline V gene has CDR1 GTSNPN and CDR2 SVGIG (reference sequence).

This chain joins TRBV4-2 and TRBJ2-2, with no clear D. Between the trimmed V and J ends, which lost 5 bases and 2 bases, there was a span of 3 bases. The CDR3 runs to 12 residues. CDR1 is LGHNA and CDR2 is YNFKEQ in the germline V gene. CDR3 sequence (DNA): TGTGCCAGCAGCTCTAACACCGGGGAGCTGTTTTTT. Protein product: CASSSNTGELFF.

The chain couples TRBV2 to TRBJ1-5; 12 positions match TRBD1. The CDR3 sequence is 16 residues long. Per the germline V gene, CDR1 is SNHLY and CDR2 is FYNNEI. The ends lost 5 bases at V and 3 bases at J; junction bases unmatched: 5. CDR3 protein: CASSSGTGGLNQPQHF. The CDR3 nucleotides read TGTGCCAGCAGTTCCGGGACAGGGGGCCTCAATCAGCCCCAGCATTTT.

The chain links TRBV29-1 to TRBJ1-1; 7 bases map to TRBD1. From germline, CDR1 is SQVTM and CDR2 ANQGSEA. The CDR3 is 14 residues long. Trimming at V came to 6 bases and at J to 0 bases, leaving 7 bases not matched to a gene. The CDR3 DNA reads TGCAGCGTGATCAGGGGGTCCATGAACACTGAAGCTTTCTTT. Translated, it gives CSVIRGSMNTEAFF.

This clone is a singleton in its sample. This chain uses TRBV5-1 with TRBJ2-3, with D uncertain. V lost 1 base, J lost 1 base, and 16 bases lay in between. The CDR3 is 17 residues long. CDR1 is SGHRS and CDR2 is YFSETQ in the germline V gene. The DNA of the CDR3 is TGCGCCAGCAGCTTGTACCCCGTTGGCCGGGGCACAGATACGCAGTATTTT. Its translation: CASSLYPVGRGTDTQYF.

Only a few counts were recorded for this clone. This chain joins TRBV4-2 and TRBJ2-4; D is possibly TRBD1 (6 bases). This CDR3 spans 13 amino acids. Trimming removed 5 bases from V and 8 bases from J, with 13 bases in between. Germline CDR1 is LGHNA and CDR2 is YNFKEQ. The DNA of the CDR3 is TGTGCCAGCAGCGGCCGGGACAAGGACATTCAGTACTTC. Its protein product is CASSGRDKDIQYF.

This clone has more than one count but fewer than ten. CDR3 sequence reads: CASSLYRGLDSPLHF. DNA for the CDR3: TGTGCCAGCAGTCTCTACAGGGGGCTGGATTCACCCCTCCACTTT. J is TRBJ1-6 and V is TRBV9; TRBD1 aligns across 9 bases. CDR1 is SGDLS and CDR2 is YYNGEE in the germline V gene. Trimming took 5 bases from V and 8 from J; bases not matched to a gene: 8. This CDR3 has 15 residues.

This clone was seen a handful of times. The J gene is TRBJ1-1, the V gene TRBV6-2 or TRBV6-3; the D gene is possibly TRBD1 (6 bases). Germline V gene data show CDR1 as MNHEY and CDR2 as SVGEGT. The CDR3 contains 13 residues. The germline V and J ends were trimmed by 5 bases and 0 bases, with 7 bases remaining between them. The CDR3 reads CASSNRVNTEAFF. The CDR3 bases are TGTGCCAGCAGTAACAGGGTGAACACTGAAGCTTTCTTT.